One sample yielded the 20 T cell receptor beta chains listed below, sequenced in a study of blood T cell repertoires in COVID-19. The table came from immunoSEQ multiplex PCR; TCRdb's copy has only in-frame clones and leaves some out. The sample carries about half a million clones, roughly 87% recorded once. Sequencing input: peripheral blood. The receptors shown here come from a man aged 18 to 30 with COVID-19, enrolled during active disease.

In this sample, this clone turned up once. The chain couples TRBV12-3 or TRBV12-4 to TRBJ2-1; D perhaps matches TRBD1 (7 bases). The CDR3 contains 13 residues. V lost 1 base and J lost 9, with 10 bases in between. The CDR3 loop is CASSLGRGAEQFF. CDR3 DNA: TGTGCCAGCAGTTTAGGCAGGGGGGCTGAGCAGTTCTTC.

The chain is built from TRBV5-4 and TRBJ1-1, with 8 bases aligning to TRBD1. V was clipped by 5 bases and J by 3 bases; unmatched bases: 9. The CDR3 extends over 15 amino acids. Germline lookup yields CDR1 SGHNT and CDR2 YYREEE (reference sequence). The DNA of the CDR3 is TGTGCCAGCAGTCTGGCCGGACAGGGAGACACTGAAGCTTTCTTT. This translates into CASSLAGQGDTEAFF.

This clone has just one count. This chain links TRBV25-1 with TRBJ1-1; D is possibly TRBD1 (5 bases). CDR3 size: 14 residues. Trimming cost V 3 bases and J 3 bases, with 11 bases left between them. CDR1 is MGHDK, CDR2 SYGVNS, per germline. The CDR3 sequence is CASSEGGWDTEAFF. The CDR3 DNA follows: TGTGCCAGCAGTGAGGGGGGTTGGGACACTGAAGCTTTCTTT.

This clone was seen a handful of times. The rearrangement links TRBV23-1 to TRBJ1-5, with TRBD1 matching over 9 bases. TRBV23-1 is assigned to the ORF class and has an uncertain function. The CDR3 sequence is 16 residues long. V was pared by 4 bases and J by 5 bases, with 9 bases of the junction left unmatched. CDR3 amino acids: CASSLPRDRVDQPQHF. In nucleotides, the CDR3 is TGCGCCAGCAGTCTGCCCCGGGACAGGGTCGATCAGCCCCAGCATTTT.

The chain is built from TRBV20-1 and TRBJ1-1; 10 nucleotides match TRBD1. The CDR3 is made up of 11 amino acids. J was trimmed by 11 bases and V by 5 bases; bases with no gene match: 5. CDR1 is DFQATT and CDR2 is SNEGSKA in the germline V gene (reference sequence). The chain's CDR3 is CSAADRGHAFF. Here the CDR3 DNA reads TGCAGTGCTGCCGACAGGGGGCATGCTTTCTTT.

This sequence joins TRBV5-8 and TRBJ2-7; D gene unclear. Trimming removed 9 bases from V and 4 bases from J, with 20 bases in between. Germline values: CDR1 SGHTS, CDR2 YDEGEE. CDR3 length: 14 amino acids. The CDR3 here is CAIGPGDTSYEQYF. The DNA for the CDR3 is TGTGCCATCGGCCCCGGAGATACTTCTTACGAGCAGTACTTC.

The chain is built from TRBV3-1 (or the pseudogene TRBV3-2) and TRBJ2-7; possible D gene TRBD2, 6 bases. The CDR3 extends over 15 amino acids. The V gene's germline CDR1 is LGHDT and CDR2 YNNKEL (reference sequence). Trimming removed 2 bases at V and 1 base at J, with 12 bases between. CDR3 region: CASSQPRGSSYEQYF. CDR3 DNA: TGTGCCAGCAGCCAACCCCGGGGGAGTTCCTACGAGCAGTACTTC.

The chain couples TRBV21-1 to TRBJ1-4. TRBV21-1 is reported as a pseudogene. The CDR3 sequence is 11 residues long. The CDR3 bases are TGTGCCAGCAGCAAGGAGAAAGAACTGTTTTTT. Translation gives CASSKEKELFF.

The J gene is TRBJ1-1, the V gene TRBV25-1, with TRBD1 matching over 7 bases. CDR1 and CDR2 from the germline V gene are MGHDK and SYGVNS. This CDR3 spans 15 amino acids. V dropped 2 bases and J dropped 5; count of bases not matched to a gene: 8. The CDR3 DNA reads TGTGCCAGCAGTGAACGAGGGGGCTTGGGGACTGAAGCTTTCTTT. Protein sequence: CASSERGGLGTEAFF.

J is TRBJ2-3 and V is TRBV7-9, with D possibly matching TRBD1 (5 bases). The CDR3 runs 16 residues. The V gene's germline CDR1 is SEHNR and CDR2 FQNEAQ (reference sequence). Trimming cost V 5 bases and J 0 bases, with 15 bases left between them. The CDR3 protein is CASSARVQASTDTQYF. The CDR3 nucleotides are TGTGCCAGCAGCGCGAGAGTACAGGCTAGCACAGATACGCAGTATTTT.

In the case of this clone: The same CDR3 also results from other DNA sequences found in this sample. The chain employs TRBV4-1 and TRBJ1-6; 9 nucleotides agree with TRBD1. The CDR3 is 14 residues long. The trim removed 4 bases at V and 10 bases at J, leaving 5 bases unmatched. Germline CDR1 is MGHRA and CDR2 is YSYEKL. The CDR3 is CASSPDRGGSPLHF. CDR3 DNA: TGCGCCAGCAGCCCGGACAGGGGCGGATCACCCCTCCACTTT.

This rearrangement joins TRBV7-2 to TRBJ2-3; 8 bases are a match to TRBD2. V lost 1 base to trimming and J lost 0 bases; unmatched junction nucleotides: 6. Germline CDR1 SGHTA, CDR2 FQGNSA. The CDR3 spans 17 residues. The CDR3 sequence is CASSLGGQRGSTDTQYF. CDR3 in DNA: TGTGCCAGCAGCTTAGGGGGGCAGCGGGGGAGCACAGATACGCAGTATTTT. Variable domain in full (rest from reference TRBV7-2 and TRBJ2-3): GAGVSQSPSNKVTEKGKDVELRCDPISGHTALYWYRQSLGQGLEFLIYFQGNSAPDKSGLPSDRFSAERTGGSVSTLTIQRTQQEDSAVYLCASSLGGQRGSTDTQYFGPGTRLTVL.

V and J are TRBV19 and TRBJ2-7, with TRBD2 matching over 11 bases. From germline, CDR1 is LNHDA and CDR2 SQIVND (reference sequence). This CDR3 has 16 amino acids. V shed 1 base and J 5 bases; nucleotides not matched to a gene: 7. CDR3 amino acids: CASSIGGSGRAHEQYF. CDR3 nucleotide sequence: TGTGCCAGTAGTATAGGAGGTAGCGGGAGGGCCCACGAGCAGTACTTC.

The chain joins TRBV6-6 to TRBJ2-1; 7 nucleotides agree with TRBD1. CDR3 length equals 13 residues. CDR1 is MNHNY and CDR2 is SVGAGI in the germline V gene (reference sequence). After removal of 5 bases from V and 8 bases from J, the junction contained 6 bases not matched to a gene. The CDR3 sequence is CASSTTGEHEQFF. The CDR3 coding sequence is TGTGCCAGCAGTACAACAGGGGAGCATGAGCAGTTCTTC.

The V and J genes are TRBV5-1 and TRBJ2-2; D is perhaps TRBD1 (5 bases). The length of the CDR3 is 16 residues. Germline V gene sequence: CDR1 SGHRS, CDR2 YFSETQ. Trimming took off 0 bases at V and 0 bases at J, with 9 bases between the two ends. The CDR3 sequence: CASSLEVTANTGELFF. The CDR3 coding sequence is TGCGCCAGCAGCTTGGAGGTGACAGCGAACACCGGGGAGCTGTTTTTT.

The rearrangement links TRBV27 to TRBJ2-3, with 14 bases identical to TRBD2. The germline V gene encodes CDR1 MNHEY and CDR2 SMNVEV (reference sequence). Losses at the gene ends were 8 bases for V and 7 bases for J; bases not matched to a gene: 8. This CDR3 spans 15 amino acids. CDR3 sequence (DNA): TGTGCCAGCTCAGGACTAGCGGGAGGAAGGTATACGCAGTATTTT. Encoded protein: CASSGLAGGRYTQYF.

The sample holds a few counts of this clone. The chain has TRBV19 and TRBJ1-1; TRBD1 is a possible D gene (5 bases). The CDR3 has 17 residues. The germline V gene encodes CDR1 LNHDA and CDR2 SQIVND (reference sequence). The V end was cut by 5 bases, the J end by 1 base, with 20 bases between. CDR3 in DNA: TGTGCCAGTAGTCTATTTTTGGCAGGGTGGCAGAACACTGAAGCTTTCTTT. This gives the protein CASSLFLAGWQNTEAFF.

This clone was observed once. The CDR3 here is CASSRDSYGYTF. The CDR3, as DNA: TGTGCCAGCAGCCGAGACAGCTATGGCTACACCTTC. The genes are TRBV5-5 and TRBJ1-2, with a weak D call TRBD1 (5 bases). The germline V and J ends were trimmed by 4 bases and 4 bases, with 8 bases remaining between them. Germline assignment: CDR1 SGHKS and CDR2 YYEKEE (reference sequence). This CDR3 spans 12 amino acids.

This chain uses TRBV2 with TRBJ2-2; possible D gene TRBD1, 5 bases. CDR3 length: 16 residues. V was trimmed by 2 bases and J by 6 bases, leaving 16 bases between them. CDR1 is SNHLY and CDR2 is FYNNEI in the germline V gene. Written as DNA, the CDR3 is TGTGCCAGCAGTGAACCAGGGTTGGGGTTAGCCGGGGAGCTGTTTTTT. It codes for CASSEPGLGLAGELFF.

The chain employs TRBV6-5 and TRBJ1-4; possibly TRBD1 for D (5 bases). This CDR3 has 14 residues. The V gene's germline CDR1 is MNHEY and CDR2 SVGAGI. V lost 2 bases, J lost 5 bases, and 9 bases lay in between. CDR3: CASSYEQGNEKLFF. In DNA, the CDR3 is TGTGCCAGCAGTTACGAGCAGGGAAATGAAAAACTGTTTTTT.